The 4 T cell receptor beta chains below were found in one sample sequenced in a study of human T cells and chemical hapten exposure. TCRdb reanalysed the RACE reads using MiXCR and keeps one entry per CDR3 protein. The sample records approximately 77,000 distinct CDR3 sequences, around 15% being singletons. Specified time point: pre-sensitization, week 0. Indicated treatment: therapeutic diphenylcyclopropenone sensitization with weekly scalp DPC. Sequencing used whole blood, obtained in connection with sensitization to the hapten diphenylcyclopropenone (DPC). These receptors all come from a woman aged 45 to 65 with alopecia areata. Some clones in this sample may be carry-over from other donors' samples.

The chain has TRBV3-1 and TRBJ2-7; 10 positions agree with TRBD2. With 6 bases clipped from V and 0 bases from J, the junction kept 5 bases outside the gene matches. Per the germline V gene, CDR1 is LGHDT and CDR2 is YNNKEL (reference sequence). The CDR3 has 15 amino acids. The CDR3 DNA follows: TGTGCCAGCAGAAAGGCTAGCGGGAGCTCCTACGAGCAGTACTTC. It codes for CASRKASGSSYEQYF.

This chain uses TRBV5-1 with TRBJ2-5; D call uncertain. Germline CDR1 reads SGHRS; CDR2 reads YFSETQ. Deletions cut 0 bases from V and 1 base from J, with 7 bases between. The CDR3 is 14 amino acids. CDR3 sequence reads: CASSLGAGQETQYF. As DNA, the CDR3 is TGCGCCAGCAGCTTGGGGGCAGGCCAAGAGACCCAGTACTTC.

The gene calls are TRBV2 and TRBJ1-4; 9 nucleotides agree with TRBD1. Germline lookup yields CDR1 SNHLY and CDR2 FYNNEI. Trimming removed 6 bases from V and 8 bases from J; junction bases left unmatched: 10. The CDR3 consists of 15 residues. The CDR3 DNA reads TGTGCCAGCAGCCCACAGGGGGCAAGAGGAGAAAAACTGTTTTTT. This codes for CASSPQGARGEKLFF.

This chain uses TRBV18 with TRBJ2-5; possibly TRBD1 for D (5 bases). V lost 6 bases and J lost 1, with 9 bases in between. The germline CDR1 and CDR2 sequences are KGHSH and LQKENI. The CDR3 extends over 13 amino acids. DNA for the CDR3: TGTGCCAGCTCCCCAAGGGGCCAAGAGACCCAGTACTTC. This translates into CASSPRGQETQYF. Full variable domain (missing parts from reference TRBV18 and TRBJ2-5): NAGVMQNPRHLVRRRGQEARLRCSPMKGHSHVYWYRQLPEEGLKFMVYLQKENIIDESGMPKERFSAEFPKEGPSILRIQQVVRGDSAAYFCASSPRGQETQYFGPGTRLLVL.